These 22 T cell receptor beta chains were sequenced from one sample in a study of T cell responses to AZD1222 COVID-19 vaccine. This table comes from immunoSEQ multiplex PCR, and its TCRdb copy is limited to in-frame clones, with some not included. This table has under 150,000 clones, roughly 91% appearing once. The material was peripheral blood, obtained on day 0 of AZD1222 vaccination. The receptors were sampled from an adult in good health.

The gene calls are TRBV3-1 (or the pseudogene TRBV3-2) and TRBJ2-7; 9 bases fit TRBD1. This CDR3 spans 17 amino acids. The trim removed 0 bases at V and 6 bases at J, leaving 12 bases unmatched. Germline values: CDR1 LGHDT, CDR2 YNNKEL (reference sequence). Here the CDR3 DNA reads TGTGCCAGCAGCCAAGATGGGACAGGGAGGGCGTCCGGCGAGCAGTACTTC. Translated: CASSQDGTGRASGEQYF.

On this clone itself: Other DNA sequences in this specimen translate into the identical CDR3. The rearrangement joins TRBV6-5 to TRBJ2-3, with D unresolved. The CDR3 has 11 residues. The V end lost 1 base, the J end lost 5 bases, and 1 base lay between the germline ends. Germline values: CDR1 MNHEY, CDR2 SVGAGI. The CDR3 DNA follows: TGTGCCAGCAGTTACTTAGATACGCAGTATTTT. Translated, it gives CASSYLDTQYF.

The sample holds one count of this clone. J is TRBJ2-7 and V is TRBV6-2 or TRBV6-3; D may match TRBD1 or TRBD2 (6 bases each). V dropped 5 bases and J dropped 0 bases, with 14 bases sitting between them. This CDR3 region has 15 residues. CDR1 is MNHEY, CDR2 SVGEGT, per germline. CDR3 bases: TGTGCCAGCAGTAGTGGGGGGCCCCACTCCTACGAGCAGTACTTC. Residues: CASSSGGPHSYEQYF.

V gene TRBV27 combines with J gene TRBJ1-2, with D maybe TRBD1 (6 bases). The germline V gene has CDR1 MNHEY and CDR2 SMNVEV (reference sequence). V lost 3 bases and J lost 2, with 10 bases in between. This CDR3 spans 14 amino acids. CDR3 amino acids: CASSFTGRNYGYTF. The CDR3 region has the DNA TGTGCCAGCAGTTTTACAGGGCGGAACTATGGCTACACCTTC.

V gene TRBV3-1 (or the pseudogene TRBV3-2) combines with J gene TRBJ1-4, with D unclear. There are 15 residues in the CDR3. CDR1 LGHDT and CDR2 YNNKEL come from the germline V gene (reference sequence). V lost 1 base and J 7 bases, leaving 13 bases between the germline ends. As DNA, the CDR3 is TGTGCCAGCAGCCAAGGACCGCCAGGCCTTGAAAAACTGTTTTTT. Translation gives CASSQGPPGLEKLFF.

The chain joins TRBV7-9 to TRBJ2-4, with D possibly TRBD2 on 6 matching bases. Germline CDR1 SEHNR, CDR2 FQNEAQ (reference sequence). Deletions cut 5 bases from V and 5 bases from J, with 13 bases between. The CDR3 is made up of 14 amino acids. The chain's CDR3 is CASSARGYENIQYF. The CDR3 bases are TGTGCCAGCAGCGCCCGGGGGTACGAAAACATTCAGTACTTC.

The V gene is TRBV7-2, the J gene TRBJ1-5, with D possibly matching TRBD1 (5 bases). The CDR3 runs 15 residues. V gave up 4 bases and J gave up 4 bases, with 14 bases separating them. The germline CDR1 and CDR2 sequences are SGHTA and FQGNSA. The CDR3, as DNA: TGTGCCAGCAGCTCGCAGGGAATAGGGAATCAGCCCCAGCATTTT. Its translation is CASSSQGIGNQPQHF.

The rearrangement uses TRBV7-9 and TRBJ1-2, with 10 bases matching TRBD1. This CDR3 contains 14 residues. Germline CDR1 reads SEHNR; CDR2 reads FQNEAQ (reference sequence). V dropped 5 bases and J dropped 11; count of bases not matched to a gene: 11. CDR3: CASSPPSGQGRYTF. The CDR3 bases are TGTGCCAGCAGCCCCCCATCGGGACAGGGGAGATACACCTTC.

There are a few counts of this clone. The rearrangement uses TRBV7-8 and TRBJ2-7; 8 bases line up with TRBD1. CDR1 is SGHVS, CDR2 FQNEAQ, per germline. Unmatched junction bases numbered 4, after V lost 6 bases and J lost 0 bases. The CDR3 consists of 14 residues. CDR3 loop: CASRPGTGSYEQYF. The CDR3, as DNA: TGTGCCAGCAGACCCGGGACAGGCTCCTACGAGCAGTACTTC.

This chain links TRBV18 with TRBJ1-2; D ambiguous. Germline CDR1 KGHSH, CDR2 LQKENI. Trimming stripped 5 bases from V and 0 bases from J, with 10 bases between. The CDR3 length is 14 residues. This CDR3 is CASSSTVANYGYTF. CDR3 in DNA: TGTGCCAGCTCATCGACCGTGGCTAACTATGGCTACACCTTC.

Written as DNA, the CDR3 is TGTGCCAGCAGCAGTCTTGGTGGCTACACCTTC. Encoded protein: CASSSLGGYTF. The J gene is TRBJ1-2, the V gene TRBV6-2 or TRBV6-3; no definite D call. Germline V gene sequence: CDR1 MNHEY, CDR2 SVGEGT. V was pared by 6 bases and J by 7 bases, with 9 bases between. CDR3 size: 11 residues.

Here the CDR3 DNA reads TGTGCCAGCAGCCAAGATCCTTCCCTTGATGGACGTTCAACTAATGAAAAACTGTTTTTT. Its translation is CASSQDPSLDGRSTNEKLFF. J is TRBJ1-4 and V is TRBV4-2, with unresolved D. This CDR3 comprises 20 residues. Germline V lookup: CDR1 LGHNA, CDR2 YNFKEQ. The V gene lost 0 bases and the J gene lost 0 bases, with 20 bases spanning the gap.

The CDR3 reads CASSRLGQGIYEQYF. CDR3 nucleotides: TGTGCCAGTAGCCGCCTCGGACAGGGAATCTACGAGCAGTACTTC. This chain connects TRBV19 to TRBJ2-7; TRBD1 matches 8 bases. The V gene end was trimmed by 6 bases and the J gene end by 3 bases; junction bases not matched to a gene: 10. The CDR3 length is 15 residues. Looked up from germline, CDR1 is LNHDA and CDR2 is SQIVND (reference sequence).

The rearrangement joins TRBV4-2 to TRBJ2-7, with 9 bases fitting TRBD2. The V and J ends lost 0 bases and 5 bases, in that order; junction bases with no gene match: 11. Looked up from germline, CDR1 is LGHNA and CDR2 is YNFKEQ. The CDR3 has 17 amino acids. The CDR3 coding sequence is TGTGCCAGCAGCCAAGATGCATGGGAGCTAGCGGGGAACGAGCAGTACTTC. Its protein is CASSQDAWELAGNEQYF.

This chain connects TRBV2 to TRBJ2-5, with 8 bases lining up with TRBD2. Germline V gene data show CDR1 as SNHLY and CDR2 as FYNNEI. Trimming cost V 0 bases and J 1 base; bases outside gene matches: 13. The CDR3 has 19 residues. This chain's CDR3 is CASSEAGVRNSGVQETQYF. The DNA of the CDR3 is TGTGCCAGCAGTGAAGCGGGAGTTAGGAATAGCGGGGTCCAAGAGACCCAGTACTTC.

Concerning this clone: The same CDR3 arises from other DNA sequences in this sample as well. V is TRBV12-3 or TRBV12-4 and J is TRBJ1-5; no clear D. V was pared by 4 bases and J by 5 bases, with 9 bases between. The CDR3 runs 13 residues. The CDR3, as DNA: TGTGCCAGCAGTTCAGGTGTAGATCAGCCCCAGCATTTT. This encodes CASSSGVDQPQHF.

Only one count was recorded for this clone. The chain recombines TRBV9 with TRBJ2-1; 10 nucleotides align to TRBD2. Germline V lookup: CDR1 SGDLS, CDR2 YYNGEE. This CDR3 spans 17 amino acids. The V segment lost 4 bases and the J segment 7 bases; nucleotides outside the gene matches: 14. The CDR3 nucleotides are TGTGCCAGCAGCCCAGTCATTAGCGGGAGGCGAGTAAATGAGCAGTTCTTC. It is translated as CASSPVISGRRVNEQFF.

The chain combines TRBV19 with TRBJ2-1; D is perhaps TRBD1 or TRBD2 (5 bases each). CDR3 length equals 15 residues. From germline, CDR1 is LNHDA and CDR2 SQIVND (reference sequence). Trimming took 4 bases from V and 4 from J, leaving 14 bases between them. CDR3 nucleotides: TGTGCCAGTAGTACGGGACGGCCGACTTACAATGAGCAGTTCTTC. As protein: CASSTGRPTYNEQFF.

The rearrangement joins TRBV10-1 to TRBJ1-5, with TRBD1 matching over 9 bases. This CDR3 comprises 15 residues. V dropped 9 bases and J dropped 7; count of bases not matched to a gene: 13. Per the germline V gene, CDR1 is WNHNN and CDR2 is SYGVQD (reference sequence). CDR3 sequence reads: CARTPTFDRGQPQHF. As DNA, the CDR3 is TGCGCCAGAACTCCCACCTTCGACAGGGGGCAGCCCCAGCATTTT.

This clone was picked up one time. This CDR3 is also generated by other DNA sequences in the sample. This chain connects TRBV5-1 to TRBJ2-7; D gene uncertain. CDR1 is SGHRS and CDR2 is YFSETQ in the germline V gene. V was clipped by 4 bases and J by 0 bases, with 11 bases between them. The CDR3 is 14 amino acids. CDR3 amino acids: CASSLVAGSYEQYF. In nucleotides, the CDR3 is TGCGCCAGCAGCCTGGTGGCAGGCTCCTACGAGCAGTACTTC.

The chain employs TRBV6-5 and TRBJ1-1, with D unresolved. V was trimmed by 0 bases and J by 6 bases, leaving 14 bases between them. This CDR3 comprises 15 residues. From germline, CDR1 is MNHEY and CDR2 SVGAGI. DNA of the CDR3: TGTGCCAGCAGTTACTCATCCACGCTTGTTGCTGAAGCTTTCTTT. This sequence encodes CASSYSSTLVAEAFF.

DNA for the CDR3: TGTGCCAGCAGTCTGCGGGGCCAAGAGACCCAGTACTTC. Translation gives CASSLRGQETQYF. The chain carries TRBV6-5 and TRBJ2-5; a possible D gene is TRBD2 (6 bases). Trimming took 5 bases from V and 1 from J, leaving 8 bases between them. Germline CDR1 reads MNHEY; CDR2 reads SVGAGI. CDR3 size: 13 residues.